This T cell receptor beta chain was recovered during a study of vaccination and CD4 T cells after COVID-19. Trimming stripped 1 base from V and 1 base from J, with 6 bases between. Germline lookup yields CDR1 SGHNT and CDR2 YYREEE (reference sequence). CDR3 length: 15 residues. Stated treatment: roughly 11-day PBMC culture with coronavirus spike peptide pools or control peptides (ViraFEST assay). Positive PCR tests came between March and December 2020, ahead of the US Alpha, Beta and Delta variants. This clonotype came up once. Its antigen is not known. Sequencing of cultured CD4+ T cell DNA used the Oncomine TCR Beta short-read assay. The genomic DNA was obtained from cultured CD4+ T cells by extraction with the QIAamp micro DNA kit. One entry per CDR3 protein results from TCRdb running MiXCR on the PCR reads. The sample lists fewer than 9,000 distinct CDR3 sequences, roughly 60% occurring once.

The sample comprised CD4+ T cells from blood, cultured in vitro. The source is a human donor who had recovered from COVID-19. The chain couples TRBV5-4 to TRBJ1-6; no clear D gene. In nucleotides, the CDR3 is TGTGCCAGCAGCTTGAGTAGATCCTATAATTCACCCCTCCACTTT. This encodes CASSLSRSYNSPLHF.